This record covers a single T cell receptor (beta chain). As yet, its antigen is unknown. The deep-level immunoSEQ assay was used. Each replicate PCR on the sorted subsets used 200 to 250 ng DNA (roughly 30,000 T cell genomes). Using immunoSEQ multiplex PCR, the repertoire was profiled, and TCRdb retains in-frame clones only, with some absent. The sample carries roughly 2.6 million clones, over 85% recorded once. With V trimmed by 6 bases and J by 3 bases, 11 bases remained unmatched. The CDR3 sequence is 15 residues long. Germline CDR1 is LNHDA and CDR2 is SQIVND (reference sequence). This sample stems from a study of shared clonotypes between healthy human individuals. Regarding the study as a whole: Approximately 5.1% was the fraction of naive CD4 clonotypes found shared across several donors.

The sample taken for sequencing was naive CD4+ T cells sorted from blood. Specified subset: CD45RA+ positively selected. V and J are TRBV19 and TRBJ2-7; 7 bases match TRBD1. This receptor was identified in a man between 18 and 29 years old in good health. The CDR3 region has the DNA TGTGCCAGTAGCTCGGGACAGCGGATGAACTACGAGCAGTACTTC. Its translation: CASSSGQRMNYEQYF.